The next 30 T cell receptor beta chains were all read from a single sample in a study of blood T cells in healthy people across ages. Alongside a J-beta primer mix, a sample-barcoded 5' primer served in a second PCR lasting about 7 to 12 cycles. TCRdb ran MiXCR on the 5' RACE reads and lists one entry per CDR3 protein. Found here are roughly 1,300,000 distinct CDR3 sequences, approximately 59% of them singletons; the top ten hold roughly 7%. Sequencing was carried out using blood. The receptors were sampled from a young man in good health.

The chain links TRBV15 to TRBJ1-1; D is undetermined. The germline V and J ends were trimmed by 0 bases and 4 bases, with 6 bases remaining between them. CDR1 is LNHNV, CDR2 YYDKDF, per germline (reference sequence). This CDR3 region has 13 residues. The CDR3: CATSRDIGTEAFF. The CDR3 nucleotides are TGTGCCACCAGCAGAGATATCGGCACTGAAGCTTTCTTT.

The chain has TRBV29-1 and TRBJ2-1; 11 positions agree with TRBD2. The CDR3 consists of 16 residues. Germline V lookup: CDR1 SQVTM, CDR2 ANQGSEA. V was clipped by 0 bases and J by 7 bases; unmatched bases: 8. This chain's CDR3 is CSVEDLLAGAYNEQFF. As DNA, the CDR3 is TGCAGCGTTGAAGACCTACTAGCGGGAGCGTATAATGAGCAGTTCTTC.

This clonotype turned up a few times. This rearrangement joins TRBV15 to TRBJ2-1; D is undetermined. The CDR3 totals 11 residues. Trimming removed 2 bases from V and 7 bases from J, with 3 bases in between. The germline gives CDR1 LNHNV, CDR2 YYDKDF (reference sequence). The CDR3 coding sequence is TGTGCCACCAGCAGATTAAATGAGCAGTTCTTC. Protein sequence: CATSRLNEQFF.

The chain links TRBV5-1 to TRBJ2-1; D gene ambiguous. Germline CDR1 SGHRS, CDR2 YFSETQ. Between the trimmed V and J ends, which lost 7 bases and 6 bases, there was a span of 8 bases. The CDR3 has 11 residues. The CDR3 DNA sequence: TGCGCCAGCCGAGCCAGCAATGAGCAGTTCTTC. Encoded protein: CASRASNEQFF.

CDR3 coding DNA: TGTGCCAGCAGTTTAGGTGCACCACCCTACGGGCAGTACTTC. It is translated as CASSLGAPPYGQYF. The V call is TRBV27, the J call TRBJ2-4, with D unclear. Trimming took off 2 bases at V and 13 bases at J, with 18 bases between the two ends. Looked up from germline, CDR1 is MNHEY and CDR2 is SMNVEV (reference sequence). The CDR3 runs 14 residues.

This chain links TRBV14 with TRBJ2-7, with no clear D. CDR1 and CDR2 (germline): SGHDN, FVKESK. The CDR3 has 13 amino acids. V lost 3 bases and J 4 bases, leaving 10 bases between the germline ends. The chain's CDR3 is CASSQGRRYEQYF. DNA of the CDR3: TGTGCCAGCAGCCAGGGTCGTCGTTACGAGCAGTACTTC.

The chain joins TRBV5-1 to TRBJ2-1; no clear D gene. The germline CDR1 and CDR2 sequences are SGHRS and YFSETQ. This CDR3 spans 11 amino acids. V lost 7 bases, J lost 11 bases, and 13 bases lay in between. Written as DNA, the CDR3 is TGCGCCAGCCGCCACTACATCAAGCAGTTCTTC. This translates into CASRHYIKQFF.

Only a few counts were recorded for this clonotype. V usage is TRBV20-1 and J usage is TRBJ2-7; tentative D call: TRBD2 (6 bases). CDR1 is DFQATT, CDR2 SNEGSKA, per germline (reference sequence). The CDR3 spans 12 residues. Trimming stripped 4 bases from V and 0 bases from J, with 7 bases between. In DNA, the CDR3 is TGCAGTGCTACGGGGGACTCCTACGAGCAGTACTTC. Encoded protein: CSATGDSYEQYF.

This sequence joins TRBV6-6 and TRBJ2-7; D unclear. Germline V lookup: CDR1 MNHNY, CDR2 SVGAGI (reference sequence). V shed 6 bases and J shed 6 bases, with 12 bases lying between them. This CDR3 has 12 amino acids. The CDR3 loop reads CASSGPNSEQYF. DNA of the CDR3: TGTGCCAGCAGCGGACCCAATTCCGAGCAGTACTTC.

V is TRBV7-8 and J is TRBJ2-7, with 7 positions matching TRBD1. The assigned J gene may be wrong: the sequence end matches TRBJ2-5 better. CDR1 is SGHVS and CDR2 is FQNEAQ in the germline V gene. The CDR3 is 13 amino acids. CDR3 protein: CASGQVIQETQYF. For the CDR3, the DNA is TGTGCCAGCGGACAGGTTATCCAAGAGACCCAGTACTTC.

The sample holds one count of this clonotype. V is TRBV4-1 and J is TRBJ1-1; 7 nucleotides match TRBD1. Germline CDR1 MGHRA, CDR2 YSYEKL. This CDR3 contains 14 residues. The V segment lost 3 bases and the J segment 5 bases; nucleotides outside the gene matches: 6. CDR3 amino acids: CASSHSRQGTEAFF. CDR3 in DNA: TGCGCCAGCAGCCATTCCCGACAGGGAACTGAAGCTTTCTTT.

V usage is TRBV28 and J usage is TRBJ2-5; 7 bases map to TRBD1. The J segment lost 4 bases and the V segment lost 3 bases, leaving 8 bases of the junction unmatched. Germline loops: CDR1 MDHEN, CDR2 SYDVKM. This CDR3 contains 15 residues. CDR3 sequence reads: CASSLPTGSGETQYF. Written as DNA, the CDR3 is TGTGCCAGCAGTTTGCCGACAGGGTCAGGAGAGACCCAGTACTTC.

This chain uses TRBV3-1 with TRBJ1-2; 10 bases fit TRBD1. The CDR3 has 14 amino acids. Germline V gene lookup returns CDR1 LGHDT and CDR2 YNNKEL (reference sequence). V shed 4 bases and J 8 bases; nucleotides not matched to a gene: 7. Here the CDR3 reads CASSPGTGERGYTF. CDR3 nucleotide sequence: TGTGCCAGCAGCCCCGGGACAGGGGAGCGAGGCTACACCTTC.

The V and J genes are TRBV11-2 and TRBJ1-2; D remains unclear. The CDR3 has 15 amino acids. Germline CDR1 is SGHAT and CDR2 is FQNNGV. The germline V and J ends were trimmed by 3 bases and 0 bases, with 11 bases remaining between them. The CDR3 coding sequence is TGTGCCAGCAGCTTCCCCCGGGCGCCTAACTATGGCTACACCTTC. Translating gives CASSFPRAPNYGYTF.

The rearrangement links TRBV7-2 to TRBJ1-4; perhaps TRBD1 as D (5 bases). The CDR3 has 14 residues. CDR1 is SGHTA and CDR2 is FQGNSA in the germline V gene. V lost 4 bases, J lost 6 bases, and 12 bases lay in between. CDR3 protein: CASSSGGGDEKLFF. DNA for the CDR3: TGTGCCAGCAGCTCTGGGGGAGGAGATGAAAAACTGTTTTTT.

This clonotype was observed a handful of times. This chain links TRBV15 with TRBJ2-1; 7 nucleotides agree with TRBD1. In germline, CDR1 is LNHNV, CDR2 YYDKDF (reference sequence). The CDR3 totals 16 residues. J gave up 4 bases and V 3 bases, and 9 bases lay outside the gene matches. The CDR3 protein is CATSSRHRGPYNEQFF. CDR3 nucleotides: TGTGCCACCAGCAGCCGTCACAGGGGACCGTACAATGAGCAGTTCTTC.

This rearrangement joins TRBV4-1 to TRBJ2-7; a weak D match, TRBD2 (6 bases). The CDR3 consists of 14 residues. In germline, CDR1 is MGHRA, CDR2 YSYEKL. The V end lost 3 bases, the J end lost 3 bases, and 12 bases lay between the germline ends. CDR3 sequence (DNA): TGCGCCAGCAGCCAGGACGGGACTGACTACGAGCAGTACTTC. Translation gives CASSQDGTDYEQYF.

This clonotype has a handful of counts. The rearrangement joins TRBV27 to TRBJ1-2; D call uncertain. The length of the CDR3 is 16 residues. V gave up 7 bases and J gave up 3 bases, with 21 bases separating them. CDR1 and CDR2 (germline): MNHEY, SMNVEV (reference sequence). CDR3 in amino acids: CASNPIGWLDDYGYTF. The DNA for the CDR3 is TGTGCCAGCAATCCAATAGGGTGGTTGGACGACTATGGCTACACCTTC.

The genes are TRBV28 and TRBJ2-1; D is uncertain. Trimming shortened V by 5 bases and J by 1 base, and 15 bases separated the two germline ends. This CDR3 is 16 amino acids long. The germline CDR1 and CDR2 sequences are MDHEN and SYDVKM. Here the CDR3 DNA reads TGTGCCAGCAGTCCCCTGGCGTTACTTTCCTACAATGAGCAGTTCTTC. Translated: CASSPLALLSYNEQFF.

Remarks on this clonotype: A junction end diverges from the germline sequence, so it may reflect a read error. The genes are TRBV27 and TRBJ2-3; the match to TRBD2 covers 8 bases. Germline values: CDR1 MNHEY, CDR2 SMNVEV (reference sequence). The CDR3 totals 18 residues. The DNA for the CDR3 is TGTGCCAGCAGTTTATCGTCGGTAGCGGGGTTACTCACAGGTACGCAGTATTTT. Translated, it gives CASSLSSVAGLLTGTQYF.

The V call is TRBV24-1, the J call TRBJ2-4; D possibly uses TRBD1 or TRBD2 (5 bases each). The CDR3 totals 17 residues. Deletions cut 0 bases from V and 3 bases from J, with 14 bases between. Germline-derived CDR1 and CDR2 are KGHDR and SFDVKD. CDR3: CATSDLRGEGGKNIQYF. CDR3 DNA: TGTGCCACCAGTGATTTGCGAGGGGAAGGAGGCAAAAACATTCAGTACTTC.

The chain has TRBV20-1 and TRBJ2-1, with D maybe TRBD2 (6 bases). CDR1 and CDR2 (germline): DFQATT, SNEGSKA (reference sequence). The ends were cut back, 4 bases at V and 4 bases at J, with 14 bases in the middle. This CDR3 comprises 14 residues. CDR3 sequence: CSAMIWGEYNEQFF. The CDR3 nucleotides are TGCAGTGCTATGATTTGGGGGGAATACAATGAGCAGTTCTTC.

This clonotype has just a few counts. The CDR3 DNA reads as TGCAGCGTTGGACGCCCGGCGGGAGGGTCCTACAATGAGCAGTTCTTC. Translation: CSVGRPAGGSYNEQFF. The V call is TRBV29-1, the J call TRBJ2-1; 9 bases line up with TRBD2. Germline-derived CDR1 and CDR2 are SQVTM and ANQGSEA. J was trimmed by 1 base and V by 4 bases; bases with no gene match: 8. This CDR3 contains 16 residues.

This clonotype was seen a few times. The chain carries TRBV13 and TRBJ1-2; 8 nucleotides align to TRBD1. This CDR3 has 16 residues. The V gene end was trimmed by 3 bases and the J gene end by 4 bases; junction bases not matched to a gene: 10. The germline V gene has CDR1 PRHDT and CDR2 FYEKMQ (reference sequence). The CDR3 sequence is CASSFFGQGRRYGYTF. CDR3 bases: TGTGCCAGCAGCTTCTTCGGACAGGGTCGACGCTATGGCTACACCTTC.

V usage is TRBV3-1 and J usage is TRBJ1-5; 9 nucleotides line up with TRBD1. Germline assignment: CDR1 LGHDT and CDR2 YNNKEL (reference sequence). J lost 8 bases, V lost 4 bases, and 9 bases had no gene match. This CDR3 has 15 amino acids. The CDR3 nucleotides read TGTGCCAGCAGCCCCGGGACAGGGAAAATTGAGCCCCAGCATTTT. Protein sequence: CASSPGTGKIEPQHF.

This chain links TRBV7-2 with TRBJ2-7; D is uncertain. The CDR3 loop spans 16 amino acids. Trimming cost V 1 base and J 0 bases, with 13 bases left between them. In germline, CDR1 is SGHTA, CDR2 FQGNSA. Written as DNA, the CDR3 is TGTGCCAGCAGCTTAGAAGGCGGATGGAGCTCCTACGAGCAGTACTTC. This sequence encodes CASSLEGGWSSYEQYF. Drawing the rest from reference TRBV7-2 and TRBJ2-7, the complete variable domain is GAGVSQSPSNKVTEKGKDVELRCDPISGHTALYWYRQSLGQGLEFLIYFQGNSAPDKSGLPSDRFSAERTGGSVSTLTIQRTQQEDSAVYLCASSLEGGWSSYEQYFGPGTRLTVT.

This clonotype was seen only a few times. J is TRBJ2-5 and V is TRBV2, with 8 bases aligning to TRBD2. The tail of the sequence fits TRBJ2-7 better, so the J call may be wrong. Germline values: CDR1 SNHLY, CDR2 FYNNEI. The CDR3 covers 16 residues. The CDR3 region has the DNA TGTGCCAGCAGTTGGGCGCGAGCGGGAGTCTACTACGAGCAGTACTTC. Protein sequence: CASSWARAGVYYEQYF.

The rearrangement links TRBV20-1 to TRBJ1-5; D might be TRBD1 (6 bases). Trimming removed 3 bases from V and 0 bases from J, with 12 bases in between. The V gene's germline CDR1 is DFQATT and CDR2 SNEGSKA (reference sequence). This CDR3 spans 15 amino acids. CDR3 DNA sequence: TGCAGTGCTAGCAAGACAGGATATAGCAATCAGCCCCAGCATTTT. Encoded protein: CSASKTGYSNQPQHF.

The chain is built from TRBV11-3 and TRBJ2-2; 11 nucleotides line up with TRBD2. V was clipped by 5 bases and J by 4 bases; unmatched bases: 6. CDR3 length equals 16 residues. Germline V gene lookup returns CDR1 SGHNT and CDR2 YENEEA. The CDR3 sequence is CASSALAGVTTGELFF. The CDR3 coding sequence is TGTGCCAGCAGCGCACTAGCGGGAGTTACCACCGGGGAGCTGTTTTTT.

This sequence joins TRBV12-3 or TRBV12-4 and TRBJ2-1, with 8 bases aligning to TRBD2. This CDR3 has 15 amino acids. Trimming took 5 bases from V and 10 from J; bases not matched to a gene: 13. CDR3 sequence: CASSILFGLAREQFF. In DNA form, the CDR3 reads TGTGCCAGCAGTATTCTTTTTGGACTAGCTCGGGAGCAGTTCTTC.